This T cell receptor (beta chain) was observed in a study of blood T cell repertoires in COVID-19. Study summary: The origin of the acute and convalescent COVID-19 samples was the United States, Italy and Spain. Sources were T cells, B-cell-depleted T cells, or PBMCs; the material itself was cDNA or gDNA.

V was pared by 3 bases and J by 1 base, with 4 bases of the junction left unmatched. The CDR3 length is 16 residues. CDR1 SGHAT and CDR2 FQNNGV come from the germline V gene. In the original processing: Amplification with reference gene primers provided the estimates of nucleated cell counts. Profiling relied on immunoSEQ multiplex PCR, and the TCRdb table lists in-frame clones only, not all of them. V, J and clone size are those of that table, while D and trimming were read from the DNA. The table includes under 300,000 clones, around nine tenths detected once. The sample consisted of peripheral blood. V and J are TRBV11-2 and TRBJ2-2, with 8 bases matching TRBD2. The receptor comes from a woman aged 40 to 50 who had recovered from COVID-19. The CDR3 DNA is TGTGCCAGCAGCTTCAGTCTAGCGGGGAACACCGGGGAGCTGTTTTTT. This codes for CASSFSLAGNTGELFF.